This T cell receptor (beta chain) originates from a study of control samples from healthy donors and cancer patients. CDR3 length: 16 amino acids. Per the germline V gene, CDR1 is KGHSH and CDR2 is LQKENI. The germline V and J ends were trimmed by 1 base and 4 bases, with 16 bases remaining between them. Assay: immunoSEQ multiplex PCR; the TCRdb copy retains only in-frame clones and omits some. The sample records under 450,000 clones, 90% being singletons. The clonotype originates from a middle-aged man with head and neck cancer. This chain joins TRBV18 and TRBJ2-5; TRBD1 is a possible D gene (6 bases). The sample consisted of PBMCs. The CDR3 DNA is TGTGCCAGCTCACCACGCCGGGACACCAGGGGAGAGACCCAGTACTTC. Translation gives CASSPRRDTRGETQYF.